What follows are 5 T cell receptor beta chains derived from one specimen sequenced in a study of OX40 agonist ivuxolimab in advanced cancers. TCRdb's copy holds only in-frame clones and misses some; the assay was immunoSEQ multiplex PCR. The data show approximately 66,000 clones, 86% seen once. The source material was CD4+ or CD8+ T cells sorted from blood, sampled in a trial of the OX40 agonist ivuxolimab. The receptors originated from an adult with an advanced solid tumor such as melanoma, head and neck, liver or kidney cancer.

For this clone: The sample holds other DNA sequences that translate to the same CDR3. This chain connects TRBV5-6 to TRBJ2-1, with 13 bases aligning to TRBD2. CDR1 is SGHDT and CDR2 is YYEEEE in the germline V gene. J lost 2 bases, V lost 4 bases, and 12 bases had no gene match. The CDR3 consists of 19 residues. The CDR3 loop reads CASSRLAGGLTDTYNEQFF. Written as DNA, the CDR3 is TGTGCCAGCAGCCGACTAGCGGGAGGCCTGACCGATACCTACAATGAGCAGTTCTTC.

The rearrangement links TRBV7-2 to TRBJ1-5; no firm D call. Looked up from germline, CDR1 is SGHTA and CDR2 is FQGNSA. This CDR3 comprises 14 residues. V lost 3 bases to trimming and J lost 7 bases, with 13 bases between them. This CDR3 reads CASSLSLRSQPQHF. CDR3 nucleotides: TGTGCCAGCAGCTTGAGCCTTCGTTCGCAGCCCCAGCATTTT.

The V call is TRBV6-5, the J call TRBJ2-7; a possible D gene is TRBD1 (5 bases). The CDR3 is 15 amino acids. Germline V gene data show CDR1 as MNHEY and CDR2 as SVGAGI. The ends were cut back, 7 bases at V and 2 bases at J, with 18 bases in the middle. CDR3 region: CASTKYGQGAYEQYF. CDR3 coding DNA: TGTGCCAGCACCAAGTACGGCCAGGGCGCCTACGAGCAGTACTTC.

J is TRBJ1-3 and V is TRBV18; D is perhaps TRBD1 (6 bases). There are 18 residues in the CDR3. V gave up 1 base and J gave up 0 bases, with 16 bases separating them. The germline V gene has CDR1 KGHSH and CDR2 LQKENI. This CDR3 reads CASSPRGTGPISGNTIYF. The CDR3 coding sequence is TGTGCCAGCTCACCACGAGGCACAGGGCCTATCTCTGGAAACACCATATATTTT.

The V and J genes are TRBV12-5 and TRBJ1-4; D gene ambiguous. The CDR3 contains 14 residues. The ends were cut back, 1 base at V and 6 bases at J, with 9 bases in the middle. Per the germline V gene, CDR1 is LGHNT and CDR2 is FRNRAP. In DNA form, the CDR3 reads TGTGCTAGTGGTTTGGAATGGGGTGATGAAAAACTGTTTTTT. Its translation is CASGLEWGDEKLFF.